Below are 13 T cell receptor beta chains sequenced from a single sample in a study of T cells in localized non-small cell lung cancer. The method was immunoSEQ multiplex PCR; TCRdb's version includes in-frame clones alone and lacks a portion of them. The table lists about 15,000 clones, 85% of them singletons, with under 30% in the top ten. The sample consisted of peripheral blood, taken before any cancer treatment. These receptors were taken from a female donor over 55 with stage I squamous cell lung carcinoma.

V gene TRBV10-3 combines with J gene TRBJ2-5; 10 bases are shared with TRBD1. V dropped 7 bases and J dropped 4; count of bases not matched to a gene: 9. The CDR3 consists of 15 residues. Germline values: CDR1 ENHRY, CDR2 SYGVKD. The CDR3 protein is CAINSGTGALETQYF. The DNA of the CDR3 is TGTGCCATCAATTCCGGGACAGGGGCCTTAGAGACCCAGTACTTC.

This clone appeared once. The chain recombines TRBV25-1 with TRBJ1-3, with D uncertain. Germline CDR1 is MGHDK and CDR2 is SYGVNS. This CDR3 contains 12 residues. V was clipped by 8 bases and J by 10 bases, with 15 bases between them. As DNA, the CDR3 is TGTGCCAGCGGCCACCCCGAAGGAACCATATATTTT. This translates into CASGHPEGTIYF. Complete variable domain (other parts from reference TRBV25-1 and TRBJ1-3): EADIYQTPRYLVIGTGKKITLECSQTMGHDKMYWYQQDPGMELHLIHYSYGVNSTEKGDLSSESTVSRIRTEHFPLTLESARPSHTSQYLCASGHPEGTIYFGEGSWLTVV.

V is TRBV11-2 and J is TRBJ2-3; no clear D gene. CDR1 is SGHAT, CDR2 FQNNGV, per germline. Between the trimmed V and J ends, which lost 2 bases and 2 bases, there was a span of 5 bases. The length of the CDR3 is 13 residues. CDR3 coding DNA: TGTGCCAGCAGCTTACTCCTCACAGATACGCAGTATTTT. The encoded protein is CASSLLLTDTQYF. The whole variable domain, remainder taken from reference TRBV11-2 and TRBJ2-3, is EAGVAQSPRYKIIEKRQSVAFWCNPISGHATLYWYQQILGQGPKLLIQFQNNGVVDDSQLPKDRFSAERLKGVDSTLKIQPAKLEDSAVYLCASSLLLTDTQYFGPGTRLTVL.

The V call is TRBV5-4, the J call TRBJ1-2; no definite D call. V was pared by 3 bases and J by 7 bases, with 13 bases between. This CDR3 region has 13 residues. Germline V gene data show CDR1 as SGHNT and CDR2 as YYREEE (reference sequence). CDR3 region: CASSYVGMSGYTF. CDR3 coding DNA: TGTGCCAGCAGCTACGTCGGTATGAGTGGCTACACCTTC.

This sequence joins TRBV5-1 and TRBJ2-4; no clear D. CDR1 is SGHRS, CDR2 YFSETQ, per germline. Trimming shortened V by 0 bases and J by 0 bases, and 22 bases separated the two germline ends. The CDR3 runs 20 residues. The CDR3 spells CASSLEGNPESLGAKNIQYF. For the CDR3, the DNA is TGCGCCAGCAGCTTGGAGGGCAACCCTGAGTCCCTTGGAGCCAAAAACATTCAGTACTTC.

The J gene is TRBJ2-1, the V gene TRBV2; D is uncertain. The CDR3 length is 19 residues. Trimming stripped 2 bases from V and 0 bases from J, with 20 bases between. Germline V gene sequence: CDR1 SNHLY, CDR2 FYNNEI. Here the CDR3 reads CASSEYLGSPTSSYNEQFF. Here the CDR3 DNA reads TGTGCCAGCAGTGAATATCTGGGGTCCCCGACCAGCTCCTACAATGAGCAGTTCTTC. The full variable domain, rest sourced from reference TRBV2 and TRBJ2-1, is EPEVTQTPSHQVTQMGQEVILRCVPISNHLYFYWYRQILGQKVEFLVSFYNNEISEKSEIFDDQFSVERPDGSNFTLKIRSTKLEDSAMYFCASSEYLGSPTSSYNEQFFGPGTRLTVL.

The rearrangement links TRBV28 to TRBJ2-2; the match to TRBD1 covers 9 bases. CDR1 is MDHEN and CDR2 is SYDVKM in the germline V gene. The CDR3 covers 16 residues. V dropped 7 bases and J dropped 6; count of bases not matched to a gene: 12. The CDR3 bases are TGTGCCAGCACCTGGGGGGACAGGGCTTCGGCCGGGGAGCTGTTTTTT. It specifies CASTWGDRASAGELFF.

This clone has a single count. The chain links TRBV28 to TRBJ1-3; D perhaps matches TRBD1 (6 bases). This CDR3 comprises 15 residues. The germline V gene has CDR1 MDHEN and CDR2 SYDVKM. Trimming left V 5 bases short and J 7 bases short, with 18 bases between. CDR3 protein: CASSLLGGGGNTIYF. The CDR3 DNA follows: TGTGCCAGCAGTCTATTGGGAGGGGGGGGCAACACCATATATTTT. Supplemented by reference TRBV28 and TRBJ1-3, the full variable domain reads DVKVTQSSRYLVKRTGEKVFLECVQDMDHENMFWYRQDPGLGLRLIYFSYDVKMKEKGDIPEGYSVSREKKERFSLILESASTNQTSMYLCASSLLGGGGNTIYFGEGSWLTVV.

J is TRBJ1-2 and V is TRBV29-1; D is possibly TRBD1 (5 bases). Trimming took off 4 bases at V and 8 bases at J, with 11 bases between the two ends. The CDR3 consists of 11 residues. The germline V gene has CDR1 SQVTM and CDR2 ANQGSEA. CDR3 residues: CSVGPRGGYTF. CDR3 in DNA: TGCAGCGTTGGGCCGAGGGGAGGCTACACCTTC.

This clone has more than one count but fewer than ten. This rearrangement joins TRBV11-2 to TRBJ2-1; TRBD1 aligns across 7 bases. This CDR3 is 12 amino acids long. V dropped 5 bases and J dropped 6; count of bases not matched to a gene: 1. Germline loops: CDR1 SGHAT, CDR2 FQNNGV. The CDR3 is CASSRQGNEQFF. The CDR3 DNA reads TGTGCCAGCAGCAGACAGGGCAATGAGCAGTTCTTC.

This clone was seen only once. The chain couples TRBV28 to TRBJ1-1; D remains ambiguous. CDR1 and CDR2 from the germline V gene are MDHEN and SYDVKM. Between the trimmed V and J ends, which lost 5 bases and 1 base, there was a span of 5 bases. The CDR3 loop spans 12 amino acids. The CDR3 DNA is TGTGCCAGCAGTCGACCGAACACTGAAGCTTTCTTT. Its translation: CASSRPNTEAFF. Together with reference TRBV28 and TRBJ1-1, the CDR3 gives the full variable domain: DVKVTQSSRYLVKRTGEKVFLECVQDMDHENMFWYRQDPGLGLRLIYFSYDVKMKEKGDIPEGYSVSREKKERFSLILESASTNQTSMYLCASSRPNTEAFFGQGTRLTVV.

The chain combines TRBV5-5 with TRBJ1-2, with D hard to call. Germline CDR1 reads SGHKS; CDR2 reads YYEKEE (reference sequence). The CDR3 is 15 amino acids. Trimming took 0 bases from V and 3 from J, leaving 12 bases between them. The CDR3 bases are TGTGCCAGCAGCTTGGACTGGGAGTCTGACTATGGCTACACCTTC. Its translation is CASSLDWESDYGYTF.

The chain couples TRBV7-2 to TRBJ2-5; the D is unclear. Germline CDR1 is SGHTA and CDR2 is FQGNSA. This CDR3 spans 15 amino acids. Trimming removed 2 bases at V and 2 bases at J, with 12 bases between. The DNA for the CDR3 is TGTGCCAGCAGCTTAAATCGGGCCAGTCAAGAGACCCAGTACTTC. It encodes CASSLNRASQETQYF.